This passage covers 27 T cell receptor beta chains from one sample sequenced in a study of shared clonotypes between healthy human individuals. TCRdb keeps only in-frame clones here, not all; method: immunoSEQ multiplex PCR. The sample consists of about 2 million clones, over 85% of them appearing once. The sample taken for sequencing was naive CD4+ T cells sorted from blood. Subset described: CD45RA+ positively selected. Receptors were obtained from a man aged 18 to 29 in good health.

The J gene is TRBJ1-6, the V gene TRBV28; D call uncertain. CDR1 and CDR2 (germline): MDHEN, SYDVKM. CDR3 length equals 15 residues. V dropped 5 bases and J dropped 7 bases, with 15 bases sitting between them. The CDR3 loop reads CASSPSLGSNSPLHF. The CDR3 nucleotides are TGTGCCAGCAGTCCCTCCTTAGGATCGAATTCACCCCTCCACTTT.

V is TRBV6-6 and J is TRBJ1-3; D gene ambiguous. The germline gives CDR1 MNHNY, CDR2 SVGAGI (reference sequence). CDR3 length: 15 residues. V was cut by 1 base and J by 7 bases, with 14 bases left in between. The CDR3 DNA reads TGTGCCAGCAGTTACTGGTCCAGTCGTGGGAACACCATATATTTT. Amino acid sequence: CASSYWSSRGNTIYF.

The chain combines TRBV5-1 with TRBJ1-3; 7 bases are a match to TRBD1. Unmatched junction bases numbered 2, after V lost 6 bases and J lost 2 bases. From germline, CDR1 is SGHRS and CDR2 YFSETQ. The CDR3 is made up of 13 amino acids. In DNA, the CDR3 is TGCGCCAGCAAACAGGGGACTGGAAACACCATATATTTT. Its translation: CASKQGTGNTIYF. The full variable domain, rest sourced from reference TRBV5-1 and TRBJ1-3, is KAGVTQTPRYLIKTRGQQVTLSCSPISGHRSVSWYQQTPGQGLQFLFEYFSETQRNKGNFPGRFSGRQFSNSRSEMNVSTLELGDSALYLCASKQGTGNTIYFGEGSWLTVV.

In regard to this clone: The sample carries other DNA sequences with the same CDR3. The chain recombines TRBV5-1 with TRBJ1-1; tentative D call: TRBD1 (5 bases). The germline V gene has CDR1 SGHRS and CDR2 YFSETQ. Trimming stripped 4 bases from V and 1 base from J, with 8 bases between. The CDR3 sequence is 13 residues long. The CDR3 loop reads CASSVDTNTEAFF. In DNA form, the CDR3 reads TGCGCCAGCAGCGTGGACACGAACACTGAAGCTTTCTTT. The variable domain in full, with the rest retrieved from reference TRBV5-1 and TRBJ1-1, is KAGVTQTPRYLIKTRGQQVTLSCSPISGHRSVSWYQQTPGQGLQFLFEYFSETQRNKGNFPGRFSGRQFSNSRSEMNVSTLELGDSALYLCASSVDTNTEAFFGQGTRLTVV.

The chain uses TRBV6-6 and TRBJ2-5; the match to TRBD1 covers 7 bases. The CDR3 extends over 16 amino acids. CDR1 and CDR2 from the germline V gene are MNHNY and SVGAGI (reference sequence). Losses at the gene ends were 0 bases for V and 4 bases for J; bases not matched to a gene: 8. CDR3 coding DNA: TGTGCCAGCAGTTACTCGTTTCAGGGGGATAGAGAGACCCAGTACTTC. Translation gives CASSYSFQGDRETQYF.

The chain joins TRBV7-2 to TRBJ1-2; D perhaps matches TRBD1 (5 bases). There are 13 residues in the CDR3. Trimming pared 3 bases from V and 3 bases from J, leaving 8 bases between. Germline V gives CDR1 SGHTA, CDR2 FQGNSA. CDR3 protein: CASSFSRDYGYTF. DNA for the CDR3: TGTGCCAGCAGCTTTAGCAGGGACTATGGCTACACCTTC.

This clone was picked up one time. The rearrangement joins TRBV7-2 to TRBJ1-5, with D hard to call. The CDR3 totals 13 residues. Germline V gene data show CDR1 as SGHTA and CDR2 as FQGNSA. The V end was cut by 5 bases, the J end by 0 bases, with 5 bases between. CDR3 DNA sequence: TGTGCCAGCAGCCAGAATAGCAATCAGCCCCAGCATTTT. This encodes CASSQNSNQPQHF.

The CDR3 coding sequence is TGTGCCACCGACAGGGGGTTAAACACCGGGGAGCTGTTTTTT. This translates into CATDRGLNTGELFF. This rearrangement joins TRBV10-3 to TRBJ2-2; 9 nucleotides align to TRBD1. Germline loops: CDR1 ENHRY, CDR2 SYGVKD. Unmatched junction bases numbered 5, after V lost 10 bases and J lost 2 bases. The CDR3 totals 14 residues.

The chain is built from TRBV10-3 and TRBJ1-1; tentative D call: TRBD1 (5 bases). The CDR3 sequence is 12 residues long. The V gene lost 5 bases and the J gene lost 10 bases, with 14 bases spanning the gap. CDR1 and CDR2 (germline): ENHRY, SYGVKD. In DNA form, the CDR3 reads TGTGCCATCAGTTTCGGAACAGGTGGAGCTTTCTTT. It encodes CAISFGTGGAFF.

Remarks on this clone: This specimen includes other DNA sequences encoding the same CDR3. V gene TRBV9 combines with J gene TRBJ2-5; unclear D gene. Trimming left V 0 bases short and J 1 base short, with 7 bases between. CDR3 length equals 14 residues. Germline lookup yields CDR1 SGDLS and CDR2 YYNGEE. DNA for the CDR3: TGTGCCAGCAGCGTAGGGGCAGTCCAAGAGACCCAGTACTTC. Translation: CASSVGAVQETQYF.

This chain links TRBV5-1 with TRBJ2-7; 10 bases line up with TRBD1. Looked up from germline, CDR1 is SGHRS and CDR2 is YFSETQ. The CDR3 extends over 15 amino acids. After removal of 4 bases from V and 6 bases from J, the junction contained 10 bases not matched to a gene. CDR3 bases: TGCGCCAGCAGCACGACCGGGACAGGGGTGATCGAGCAGTACTTC. Translated, it gives CASSTTGTGVIEQYF.

Remarks on this clone: At one end, the junction sequence differs from germline, possibly due to a read error. The chain combines TRBV7-7 with TRBJ2-3, with D possibly TRBD2 on 7 matching bases. Germline CDR1 and CDR2: SSHAT and FNYEAQ (reference sequence). CDR3 size: 15 residues. The CDR3 nucleotides read TGTGCTAGCAGCCGGACTGAGGGGGGGACAGATACGCAGTATTTT. Residues: CASSRTEGGTDTQYF.

This chain links TRBV11-2 with TRBJ2-7; D gene uncertain. Germline V lookup: CDR1 SGHAT, CDR2 FQNNGV. V was pared by 5 bases and J by 2 bases, with 16 bases between. This CDR3 has 15 amino acids. CDR3 in amino acids: CASSDIKSSTYEQYF. In DNA form, the CDR3 reads TGTGCCAGCAGCGATATTAAAAGTTCAACCTACGAGCAGTACTTC.

The chain has TRBV30 and TRBJ2-1; 8 bases are a match to TRBD2. There are 20 residues in the CDR3. Germline loops: CDR1 GTSNPN, CDR2 SVGIG (reference sequence). V lost 2 bases to trimming and J lost 0 bases; unmatched junction nucleotides: 18. The CDR3 nucleotides are TGTGCCTGGAGTACAGGTCGCGGGCTAGCGGGTTTCAGCTCCTACAATGAGCAGTTCTTC. Translating it yields CAWSTGRGLAGFSSYNEQFF.

The chain recombines TRBV5-1 with TRBJ2-3; a possible D gene is TRBD1 (6 bases). Germline V CDR1 and CDR2: SGHRS, YFSETQ. The germline V and J ends were trimmed by 3 bases and 2 bases, with 13 bases remaining between them. The CDR3 runs to 15 residues. CDR3 sequence (DNA): TGCGCCAGCAGCTACAGGGACACCGACACAGATACGCAGTATTTT. Its translation: CASSYRDTDTDTQYF. Full variable domain (rest looked up from reference TRBV5-1 and TRBJ2-3): KAGVTQTPRYLIKTRGQQVTLSCSPISGHRSVSWYQQTPGQGLQFLFEYFSETQRNKGNFPGRFSGRQFSNSRSEMNVSTLELGDSALYLCASSYRDTDTDTQYFGPGTRLTVL.

In the case of this clone: Being one base from a much bigger clone, this may be a read error. The rearrangement uses TRBV6-5 and TRBJ2-3; D possibly corresponds to TRBD1 (5 bases). The length of the CDR3 is 13 residues. The germline CDR1 and CDR2 sequences are MNHEY and SVGAGI. The CDR3 reads CASMGRTTDMQYF. CDR3 nucleotide sequence: TGTGCCAGCATGGGGCGGACCACAGATATGCAGTATTTT.

This rearrangement joins TRBV4-1 to TRBJ2-3; D possibly corresponds to TRBD1 (5 bases). This CDR3 is 17 amino acids long. The V and J ends lost 2 bases and 2 bases respectively, with 17 bases between them. Germline loops: CDR1 MGHRA, CDR2 YSYEKL. CDR3 in amino acids: CASSQTPPQGNTDTQYF. The CDR3 region has the DNA TGCGCCAGCAGCCAAACACCACCGCAGGGCAACACAGATACGCAGTATTTT.

This chain uses TRBV5-4 with TRBJ1-1; D is unresolved. This CDR3 spans 15 amino acids. V lost 2 bases to trimming and J lost 2 bases, with 13 bases between them. Germline lookup yields CDR1 SGHNT and CDR2 YYREEE (reference sequence). The CDR3 is CASSFFDRGNTEAFF. CDR3 in DNA: TGTGCCAGCAGCTTTTTCGACCGGGGAAACACTGAAGCTTTCTTT. Combining the CDR3 with reference TRBV5-4 and TRBJ1-1 gives the whole variable domain ETGVTQSPTHLIKTRGQQVTLRCSSQSGHNTVSWYQQALGQGPQFIFQYYREEENGRGNFPPRFSGLQFPNYSSELNVNALELDDSALYLCASSFFDRGNTEAFFGQGTRLTVV.

With regard to this clone: This sample includes further DNA sequences coding for the same CDR3. The CDR3 coding sequence is TGTGCCAGCAGTGAAAGGGGAAGGGGCTACGAGCAGTACTTC. It specifies CASSERGRGYEQYF. V and J are TRBV6-1 and TRBJ2-7, with D possibly TRBD1 on 5 matching bases. Trimming removed 2 bases at V and 3 bases at J, with 11 bases between. This CDR3 spans 14 amino acids. Germline V CDR1 and CDR2: MNHNS, SASEGT.

The chain links TRBV5-1 to TRBJ2-1; D gene unclear. Germline assignment: CDR1 SGHRS and CDR2 YFSETQ. The CDR3 runs to 11 residues. The V end lost 4 bases, the J end lost 10 bases, and 9 bases lay between the germline ends. CDR3: CASSTQMEQFF. The CDR3 DNA sequence: TGCGCCAGCAGCACCCAGATGGAGCAGTTCTTC.

V is TRBV19 and J is TRBJ1-5, with 12 bases fitting TRBD1. This CDR3 region has 16 residues. The germline V gene encodes CDR1 LNHDA and CDR2 SQIVND (reference sequence). The V gene end was trimmed by 5 bases and the J gene end by 6 bases; junction bases not matched to a gene: 8. DNA of the CDR3: TGTGCCAGTAGTGTGACCGGGACAGGGGGCGGTCAGCCCCAGCATTTT. It encodes CASSVTGTGGGQPQHF.

In this sample, this clone turned up once. This chain links TRBV18 with TRBJ2-7, with D perhaps TRBD2 (6 bases). Germline lookup yields CDR1 KGHSH and CDR2 LQKENI. V was cut by 2 bases and J by 0 bases, with 11 bases left in between. The length of the CDR3 is 15 residues. CDR3 in amino acids: CASSPWGDSSYEQYF. CDR3 DNA: TGTGCCAGCTCACCATGGGGGGATAGCTCCTACGAGCAGTACTTC. Using reference TRBV18 and TRBJ2-7 for the parts outside the CDR3, the full variable domain is NAGVMQNPRHLVRRRGQEARLRCSPMKGHSHVYWYRQLPEEGLKFMVYLQKENIIDESGMPKERFSAEFPKEGPSILRIQQVVRGDSAAYFCASSPWGDSSYEQYFGPGTRLTVT.

This sequence joins TRBV12-2 and TRBJ1-3; TRBD1, the D gene given by the table, was not confirmed from the DNA. TRBV12-2 is a pseudogene segment. The CDR3 runs to 17 residues. The CDR3 reads CASRLATGVPSGNTIYF. The CDR3 DNA is TGTGCAAGTCGCTTAGCAACAGGGGTACCCTCTGGAAACACCATATATTTT.

The V gene is TRBV10-3, the J gene TRBJ2-7; 11 nucleotides line up with TRBD2. Germline CDR1 and CDR2: ENHRY and SYGVKD. This CDR3 is 15 amino acids long. V lost 4 bases and J lost 6; bases outside the gene matches: 8. The CDR3 region has the DNA TGTGCCATCAGTGTTGCGACTAGCGGGATTGGCGAGCAGTACTTC. Protein product: CAISVATSGIGEQYF.

This clone was counted once. The chain carries TRBV29-1 and TRBJ2-5; maybe TRBD2 (7 bases). Trimming removed 1 base from V and 1 base from J, with 13 bases in between. The germline V gene has CDR1 SQVTM and CDR2 ANQGSEA. The CDR3 consists of 15 residues. This CDR3 is CSVEGGGMSQETQYF. CDR3 DNA: TGCAGCGTTGAAGGGGGGGGCATGAGCCAAGAGACCCAGTACTTC.

The chain couples TRBV2 to TRBJ2-1; 7 bases align to TRBD2. Germline V lookup: CDR1 SNHLY, CDR2 FYNNEI. V shed 7 bases and J 2 bases; nucleotides not matched to a gene: 8. The CDR3 is 15 amino acids. DNA for the CDR3: TGTGCCAGCAAGACGCGGGAGTCCACCTACAATGAGCAGTTCTTC. Its translation: CASKTRESTYNEQFF.

V is TRBV2 and J is TRBJ1-4; D gene unclear. The CDR3 length is 13 residues. The germline V gene encodes CDR1 SNHLY and CDR2 FYNNEI. Trimming stripped 8 bases from V and 5 bases from J, with 12 bases between. The CDR3 DNA sequence: TGTGCCAGCGCGCGGGAGATCAATGAAAAACTGTTTTTT. It is translated as CASAREINEKLFF. Combining the CDR3 with reference TRBV2 and TRBJ1-4 gives the whole variable domain EPEVTQTPSHQVTQMGQEVILRCVPISNHLYFYWYRQILGQKVEFLVSFYNNEISEKSEIFDDQFSVERPDGSNFTLKIRSTKLEDSAMYFCASAREINEKLFFGSGTQLSVL.